What follows are 5 T cell receptor beta chains derived from one specimen sequenced in a study of T cell changes during pregnancy in multiple sclerosis. Clones were sequenced by immunoSEQ multiplex PCR, and TCRdb holds only the in-frame ones, with some missing. The sample records under 75,000 clones, 85% to 95% being singletons. Material: CD8+ T cells from peripheral blood mononuclear cells, obtained in the second trimester of pregnancy. These TCRs come from a female donor with multiple sclerosis, enrolled in a pregnancy study.

This rearrangement joins TRBV7-8 to TRBJ2-1, with 8 bases matching TRBD1. Germline trimming cut 5 bases from V and 2 bases from J; bases unmatched to any gene: 5. The CDR3 runs to 15 residues. From germline, CDR1 is SGHVS and CDR2 FQNEAQ. DNA of the CDR3: TGTGCCAGCAGCCCCGGACAGGGACCCTACAATGAGCAGTTCTTC. Translating gives CASSPGQGPYNEQFF.

The CDR3 DNA sequence: TGTGCCAGCAGCCCAGGGACAGGGGGGGCCTACAATGAGCAGTTCTTC. The encoded protein is CASSPGTGGAYNEQFF. The V call is TRBV7-9, the J call TRBJ2-1; 11 bases agree with TRBD1. Germline V lookup: CDR1 SEHNR, CDR2 FQNEAQ (reference sequence). CDR3 size: 16 residues. The V gene end was trimmed by 5 bases and the J gene end by 2 bases; junction bases not matched to a gene: 5.

This chain links TRBV4-3 with TRBJ2-3; no clear D gene. Between the trimmed V and J ends, which lost 0 bases and 5 bases, there was a span of 15 bases. Germline lookup yields CDR1 LGHNA and CDR2 YSLEER. CDR3 length equals 16 residues. DNA of the CDR3: TGCGCCAGCAGCCAAGATTCGTCGACCGGAGTAGATACGCAGTATTTT. Amino acids: CASSQDSSTGVDTQYF.

The V gene is TRBV19, the J gene TRBJ2-7, with TRBD2 identical over 10 bases. CDR1 and CDR2 (germline): LNHDA, SQIVND (reference sequence). V lost 3 bases and J lost 4; bases outside the gene matches: 15. The CDR3 has 18 amino acids. CDR3 in amino acids: CASSIFRGRLAGAYEQYF. In DNA, the CDR3 is TGTGCCAGTAGTATTTTCCGGGGGAGGCTAGCGGGAGCATACGAGCAGTACTTC.

The V call is TRBV2, the J call TRBJ2-7; the match to TRBD1 covers 11 bases. CDR3 length: 15 residues. V was clipped by 3 bases and J by 2 bases; unmatched bases: 3. The germline CDR1 and CDR2 sequences are SNHLY and FYNNEI. This CDR3 reads CASSEGQGDTYEQYF. The CDR3 DNA reads as TGTGCCAGCAGTGAGGGACAGGGGGATACCTACGAGCAGTACTTC.